A single count supports the clone carrying this TCR beta chain. Antigen: not known. The germline V gene has CDR1 MNHEY and CDR2 SVGAGI. V was pared by 6 bases and J by 5 bases, with 16 bases between. This CDR3 is built from 14 residues. Data came from immunoSEQ multiplex PCR; TCRdb stores just in-frame clones and leaves some out. The profile shows under 150,000 clones, approximately 83% of them singletons. The data were obtained in a study of T cell responses to AZD1222 COVID-19 vaccine. Study-level points and caveats: Clonal diversity was possibly underestimated; the donors were predominantly white British and more often female. Baseline seropositives among AZD1222 recipients totaled only five to seven. Nearly half of unique spike-specific TCRs reportedly avoided B.1.351 and B.1.1.7 mutated regions.

The chain links TRBV6-5 to TRBJ1-1, with unresolved D. The clonotype comes from an adult in good health. The specimen comprised peripheral blood, sampled on day 0 of AZD1222 vaccination. CDR3: CASRDREARTEAFF. Here the CDR3 DNA reads TGTGCCAGCAGAGACCGGGAAGCACGGACTGAAGCTTTCTTT.